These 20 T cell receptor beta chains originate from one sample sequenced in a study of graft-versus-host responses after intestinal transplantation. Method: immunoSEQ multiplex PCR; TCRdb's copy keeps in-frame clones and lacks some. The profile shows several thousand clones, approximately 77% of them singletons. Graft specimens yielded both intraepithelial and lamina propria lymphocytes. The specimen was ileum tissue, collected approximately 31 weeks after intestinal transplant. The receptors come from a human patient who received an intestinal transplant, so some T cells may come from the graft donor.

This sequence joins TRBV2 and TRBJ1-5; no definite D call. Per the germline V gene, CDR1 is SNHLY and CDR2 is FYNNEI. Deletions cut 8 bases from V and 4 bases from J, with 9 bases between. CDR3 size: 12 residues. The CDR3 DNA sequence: TGTGCCAGCGCGGGCGGGAATCAGCCCCAGCATTTT. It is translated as CASAGGNQPQHF.

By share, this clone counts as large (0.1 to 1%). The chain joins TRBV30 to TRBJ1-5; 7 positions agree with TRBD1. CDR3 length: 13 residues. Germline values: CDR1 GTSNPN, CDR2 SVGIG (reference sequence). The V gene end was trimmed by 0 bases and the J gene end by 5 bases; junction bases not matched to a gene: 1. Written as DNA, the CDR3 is TGTGCCTGGAGTGTCCAGGGGGATCAGCCCCAGCATTTT. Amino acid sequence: CAWSVQGDQPQHF. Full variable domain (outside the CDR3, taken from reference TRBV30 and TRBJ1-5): SQTIHQWPATLVQPVGSPLSLECTVEGTSNPNLYWYRQAAGRGLQLLFYSVGIGQISSEVPQNLSASRPQDRQFILSSKKLLLSDSGFYLCAWSVQGDQPQHFGDGTRLSIL.

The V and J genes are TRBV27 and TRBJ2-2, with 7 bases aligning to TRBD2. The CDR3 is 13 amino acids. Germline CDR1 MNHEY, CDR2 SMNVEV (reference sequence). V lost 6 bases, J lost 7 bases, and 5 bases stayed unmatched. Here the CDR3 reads CASSLGGDGELFF. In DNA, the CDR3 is TGTGCCAGCAGCTTGGGGGGGGACGGGGAGCTGTTTTTT.

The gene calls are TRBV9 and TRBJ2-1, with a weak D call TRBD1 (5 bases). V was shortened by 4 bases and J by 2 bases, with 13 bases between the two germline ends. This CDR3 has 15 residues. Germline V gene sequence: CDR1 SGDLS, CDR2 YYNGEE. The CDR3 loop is CASSPTGVPYNEQFF. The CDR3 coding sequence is TGTGCCAGCAGCCCAACAGGAGTCCCCTACAATGAGCAGTTCTTC.

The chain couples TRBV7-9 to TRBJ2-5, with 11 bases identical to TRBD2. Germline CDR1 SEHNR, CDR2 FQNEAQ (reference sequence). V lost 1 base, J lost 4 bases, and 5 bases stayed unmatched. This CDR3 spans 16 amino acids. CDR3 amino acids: CASSLGLAGGLETQYF. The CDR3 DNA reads TGTGCCAGCAGCTTAGGCCTAGCGGGAGGTCTAGAGACCCAGTACTTC.

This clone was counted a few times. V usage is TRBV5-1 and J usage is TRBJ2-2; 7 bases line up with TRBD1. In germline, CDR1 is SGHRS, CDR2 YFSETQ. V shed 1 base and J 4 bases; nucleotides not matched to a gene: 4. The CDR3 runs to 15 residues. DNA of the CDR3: TGCGCCAGCAGCTTGAATCCAGGGGGCACCGGGGAGCTGTTTTTT. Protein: CASSLNPGGTGELFF. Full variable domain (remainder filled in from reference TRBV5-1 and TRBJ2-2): KAGVTQTPRYLIKTRGQQVTLSCSPISGHRSVSWYQQTPGQGLQFLFEYFSETQRNKGNFPGRFSGRQFSNSRSEMNVSTLELGDSALYLCASSLNPGGTGELFFGEGSRLTVL.

CDR3 protein: CASSQTGRQPQHF. CDR3 in DNA: TGTGCCAGTAGTCAAACAGGCCGTCAGCCCCAGCATTTT. The chain joins TRBV19 to TRBJ1-5; perhaps TRBD1 as D (5 bases). The CDR3 totals 13 residues. Trimming removed 5 bases from V and 6 bases from J, with 11 bases in between. In germline, CDR1 is LNHDA, CDR2 SQIVND (reference sequence).

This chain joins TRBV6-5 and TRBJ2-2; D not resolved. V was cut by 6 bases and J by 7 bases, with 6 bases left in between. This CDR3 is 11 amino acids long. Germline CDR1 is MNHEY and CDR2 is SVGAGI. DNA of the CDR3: TGTGCCAGCAGGTTTAGCGGGGAGCTGTTTTTT. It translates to CASRFSGELFF.

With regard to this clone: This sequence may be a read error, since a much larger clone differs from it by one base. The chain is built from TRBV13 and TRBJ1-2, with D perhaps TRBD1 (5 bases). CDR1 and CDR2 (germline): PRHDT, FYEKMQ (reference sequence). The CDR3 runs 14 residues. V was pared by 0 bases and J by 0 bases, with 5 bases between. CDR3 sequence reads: CASSLGTANYGYTF. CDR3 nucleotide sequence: TGTGCCAGCAGCTTAGGGACAGCTAACTATGGCTACACCTTC. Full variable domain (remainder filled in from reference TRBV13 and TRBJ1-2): AAGVIQSPRHLIKEKRETATLKCYPIPRHDTVYWYQQGPGQDPQFLISFYEKMQSDKGSIPDRFSAQQFSDYHSELNMSSLELGDSALYFCASSLGTANYGYTFGSGTRLTVV.

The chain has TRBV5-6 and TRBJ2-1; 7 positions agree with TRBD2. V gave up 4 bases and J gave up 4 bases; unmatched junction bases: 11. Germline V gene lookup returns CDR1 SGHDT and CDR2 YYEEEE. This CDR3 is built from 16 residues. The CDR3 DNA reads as TGTGCCAGCAGCCTGCTCCCCGCGGGGGTTTACAATGAGCAGTTCTTC. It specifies CASSLLPAGVYNEQFF.

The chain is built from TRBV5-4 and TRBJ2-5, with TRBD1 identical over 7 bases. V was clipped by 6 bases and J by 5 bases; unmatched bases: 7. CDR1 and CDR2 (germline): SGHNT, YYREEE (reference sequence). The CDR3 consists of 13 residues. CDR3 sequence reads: CASTRQGSETQYF. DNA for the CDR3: TGTGCCAGCACCCGACAGGGTTCGGAGACCCAGTACTTC.

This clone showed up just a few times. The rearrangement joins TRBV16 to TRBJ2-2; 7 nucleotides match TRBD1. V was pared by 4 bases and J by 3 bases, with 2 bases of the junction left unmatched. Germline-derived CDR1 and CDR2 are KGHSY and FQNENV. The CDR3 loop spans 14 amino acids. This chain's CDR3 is CASSRQGHTGELFF. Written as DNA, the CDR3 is TGTGCCAGCAGCCGACAGGGCCACACCGGGGAGCTGTTTTTT.

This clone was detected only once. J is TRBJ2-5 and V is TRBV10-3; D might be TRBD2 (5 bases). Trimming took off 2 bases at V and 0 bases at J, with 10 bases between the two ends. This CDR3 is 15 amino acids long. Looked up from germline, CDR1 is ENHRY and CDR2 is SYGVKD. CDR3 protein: CAISEEGRYQETQYF. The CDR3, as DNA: TGTGCCATCAGTGAGGAGGGCAGATACCAAGAGACCCAGTACTTC.

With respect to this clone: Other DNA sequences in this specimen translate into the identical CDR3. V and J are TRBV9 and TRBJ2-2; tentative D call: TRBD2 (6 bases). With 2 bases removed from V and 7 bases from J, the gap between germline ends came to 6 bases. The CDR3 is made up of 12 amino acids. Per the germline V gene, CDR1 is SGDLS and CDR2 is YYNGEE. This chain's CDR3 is CASSVGGGELFF. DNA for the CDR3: TGTGCCAGCAGCGTGGGGGGCGGGGAGCTGTTTTTT.

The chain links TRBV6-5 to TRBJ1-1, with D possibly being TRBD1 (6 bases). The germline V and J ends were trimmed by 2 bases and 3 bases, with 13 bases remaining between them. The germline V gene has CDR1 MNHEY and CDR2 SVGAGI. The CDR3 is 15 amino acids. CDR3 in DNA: TGTGCCAGCAGTTACACCCTTGGACAGCACACTGAAGCTTTCTTT. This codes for CASSYTLGQHTEAFF.

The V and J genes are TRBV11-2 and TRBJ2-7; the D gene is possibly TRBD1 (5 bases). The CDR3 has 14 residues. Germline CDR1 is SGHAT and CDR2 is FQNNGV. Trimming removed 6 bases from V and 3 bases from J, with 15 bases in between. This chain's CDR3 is CASSPEWGLYEQYF. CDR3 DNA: TGTGCCAGCAGTCCTGAATGGGGCCTCTACGAGCAGTACTTC.

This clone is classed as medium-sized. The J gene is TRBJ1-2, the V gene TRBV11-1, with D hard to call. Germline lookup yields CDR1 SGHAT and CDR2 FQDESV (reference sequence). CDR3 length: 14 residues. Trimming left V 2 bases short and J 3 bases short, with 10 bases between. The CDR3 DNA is TGTGCCAGCAGCTTATGGGCGGGAGACTATGGCTACACCTTC. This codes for CASSLWAGDYGYTF.

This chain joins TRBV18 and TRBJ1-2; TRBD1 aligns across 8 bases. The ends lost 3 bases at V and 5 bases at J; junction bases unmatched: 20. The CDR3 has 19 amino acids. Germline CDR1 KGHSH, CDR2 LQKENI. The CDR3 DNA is TGTGCCAGCTCACCTACACCACCGGGGCGGGACAGGAAGGAGTATGGCTACACCTTC. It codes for CASSPTPPGRDRKEYGYTF.

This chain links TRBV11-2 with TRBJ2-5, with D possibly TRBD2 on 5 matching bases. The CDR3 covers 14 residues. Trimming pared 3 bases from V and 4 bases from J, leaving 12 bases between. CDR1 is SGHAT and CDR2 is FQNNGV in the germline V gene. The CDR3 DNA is TGTGCCAGCAGCTTCGATGTACGGGGAGAGACCCAGTACTTC. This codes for CASSFDVRGETQYF. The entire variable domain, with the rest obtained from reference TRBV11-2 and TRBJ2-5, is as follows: EAGVAQSPRYKIIEKRQSVAFWCNPISGHATLYWYQQILGQGPKLLIQFQNNGVVDDSQLPKDRFSAERLKGVDSTLKIQPAKLEDSAVYLCASSFDVRGETQYFGPGTRLLVL.

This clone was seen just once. CDR3 protein: CASSLTGQGYEQYF. The CDR3 bases are TGTGCCAGCAGCTTAACGGGACAGGGCTACGAGCAGTACTTC. The chain recombines TRBV7-6 with TRBJ2-7, with 9 bases lining up with TRBD1. Germline CDR1 reads SGHVS; CDR2 reads FNYEAQ. Trimming at V came to 2 bases and at J to 3 bases, leaving 2 bases not matched to a gene. The length of the CDR3 is 14 residues.